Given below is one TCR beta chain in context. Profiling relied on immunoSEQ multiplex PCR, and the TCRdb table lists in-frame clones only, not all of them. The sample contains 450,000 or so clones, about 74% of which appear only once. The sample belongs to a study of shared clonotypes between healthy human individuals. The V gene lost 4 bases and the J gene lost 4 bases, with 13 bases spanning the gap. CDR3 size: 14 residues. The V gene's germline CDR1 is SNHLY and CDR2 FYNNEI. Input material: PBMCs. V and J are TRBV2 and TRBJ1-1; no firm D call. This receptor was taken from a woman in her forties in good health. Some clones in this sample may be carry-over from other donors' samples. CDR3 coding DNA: TGTGCCAGCAGTGGGGAGGGTTTTGGCACTGAAGCTTTCTTT. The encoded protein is CASSGEGFGTEAFF.